Here is one T cell receptor (beta chain) with its context. This clonotype was seen a few times. Which antigen it targets is not known. Per-base qualities were not stored, and no clone one base away is much larger. The data belong to a study of T-cell memory formation after mild COVID-19 (dated by TCRdb to 2020 to 2023). About the full investigation: TCR sequence clusters from the two donors were found to be largely donor specific. In a couple of donors, T-cell clones that expanded and contracted after mild COVID-19 were followed by sequencing TCRalpha and TCRbeta repertoires longitudinally. Two young, previously healthy adult volunteers, one female and one male, were included in the cohort.

Ficoll-Paque density gradient centrifugation was used to isolate PBMCs. The CDR3 holds 15 amino acids from the cysteine to the phenylalanine. Here the CDR3 DNA is all that survives: 45 bases in frame from base 1. The V end gives up 4 bases and the J end 6 bases, leaving 12 bases in the junction not matched to a gene. CDR1 and CDR2, per the germline V gene, are SGHRS and YFSETQ. TCRdb shows the sequencer as Illumina NovaSeq 6000. cDNA libraries for TCRalpha and TCRbeta were prepared by 5'RACE using constant-segment primers, with sample barcodes and unique molecular identifiers added. RNA was extracted from every sample with Trizol reagent. The libraries were amplified in two PCR steps, and the second step added a second sample barcode and Illumina TruSeq adapters. The libraries were sequenced on an Illumina NovaSeq using 2 x 150 bp paired-end reads. The paper's data handling went like this. Demultiplexing of reads and collapsing into UMI-guided consensus sequences were performed with migec v1.2.7. Using mixcr v2.1.11, the UMI consensuses were aligned to TRA and TRB V and J templates and assembled into clonotypes. A clonotype was counted as expanded or contracted only when both edgeR and NoisET called the clonotype significant, with the noise models trained on biological replicates. For edgeR calls, the cutoffs were a false discovery rate-adjusted p below 0.01 and a log2 fold-change threshold of 1. As an exploratory analysis of dynamics, max-normalized trajectories of the 1000 most abundant clonotypes were examined with PCA combined with hierarchical clustering. Separately sequenced CD4+ and CD8+ repertoires were used to assign a CD4 or CD8 phenotype to each responding clone. TCRdb applied fastp at Q25 and MiXCR to the public reads, then kept only in-frame beta chains. When rows share a CDR3 protein, they turn into one entry using the most common DNA and genes. These V and J calls derive from TCRdb rather than the authors' analysis. In this sample the table shows hundreds of thousands of distinct CDR3 sequences, 25% to 30% of which occur a single time. Less than 15% of the sample comes from the top ten.

Findings and caveats that apply to the study as a whole: Contracting CD4+ clones were found mainly in CM and EM memory subsets, while CD8+ clones were enriched in EMRA. Clones contracting from day 15 to 85 had balanced CD4/CD8 phenotypes, while a second wave expanding from day 15 to 37 was biased towards CD4+. The study covered only two mild cases, and larger cohorts including severe cases with pre-infection samples were considered necessary. Some responding clones were found in pre-infection memory, which suggests that pre-existing cross-reactive memory T cells took part in the SARS-CoV-2 response. Whether the second-wave clones peaking on day 37 were SARS-CoV-2 specific was not confirmed.

The sample comprised PBMCs or a T cell subset sorted from them (not recorded which). The chain joins TRBV5-1 to TRBJ2-5; the junction holds 7 bases that match TRBD1. The TCR sequence derives from an adult woman who had mild COVID-19 (a few samples of this study predate the infection). The sample titles of this study are shuffled in the database, so cell type and time point are left out; the donor was told from shared clones. The DNA is as follows: TGCGCCAGCAGCCCACTGACAGGGAACGGAAAGACCCAGTACTTC. Its amino acids are CASSPLTGNGKTQYF.